This note documents a single T cell receptor (beta chain) sequence. Its antigen is as yet unknown. The repertoire was sequenced with immunoSEQ multiplex PCR; TCRdb's copy has only in-frame clones and lacks some. This table has about 50,000 clones, approximately 90% appearing once. Mixed chimerism was transient after nonmyeloablative marrow transplants from related graft donors. Thawed PBMCs were FACS-sorted into unstimulated CD4+CD25+CD127- regulatory T cells, CD4+CD25- non-regulatory cells, CD4 and CD8 cells. The source of the sample is a study of Tregs in tolerant kidney transplant recipients. General study results and limits: Activated donor B cell expansion appeared to reveal the most relevant donor-specific TCRbeta repertoire.

This receptor was taken from a human patient who received a combined kidney and bone marrow transplant. Some T cells may have come from the graft donor. The sample here was CD8+ T cells from blood (PBMCs), taken 12 months after the transplant.

DNA of the CDR3: TGTGCCAGCAGCTTAGCTCAGGGGCCCCACCAAGAGACCCAGTACTTC. The encoded protein is CASSLAQGPHQETQYF. This rearrangement joins TRBV7-6 to TRBJ2-5; possibly TRBD1 for D (6 bases). Between the trimmed V and J ends, which lost 0 bases and 0 bases, there was a span of 11 bases. There are 16 residues in the CDR3. Per germline, CDR1 SGHVS and CDR2 FNYEAQ.